There are a few counts of the clone carrying this T cell receptor (beta chain). Its antigen is unknown. Ahead of thyroid surgery, no patient had received treatment of any kind. Germline values: CDR1 MNHEY, CDR2 SVGEGT. The CDR3 consists of 15 residues. V gave up 7 bases and J gave up 0 bases, with 12 bases separating them. TCRdb re-clonotyped the PCR reads through MiXCR. The table has tens of thousands of clones, roughly 15% seen once. These data come from a study of metastatic and nonmetastatic thyroid tumors. Study results and limitations: Within blood and tumor, benign nodules reportedly had significantly lower TCR beta diversity than malignant thyroid tumors did.

V is TRBV6-2 or TRBV6-3 and J is TRBJ1-4, with a possible D match to TRBD1 (5 bases). The sequencing sample was made of blood. The sequence came from a female donor with papillary thyroid cancer or a benign thyroid nodule (not recorded which). Some clones in this sample may be carry-over from other donors' samples. CDR3 nucleotide sequence: TGTGCCAGCACCGGTAAAGGGGCAACTAATGAAAAACTGTTTTTT. It translates to CASTGKGATNEKLFF.